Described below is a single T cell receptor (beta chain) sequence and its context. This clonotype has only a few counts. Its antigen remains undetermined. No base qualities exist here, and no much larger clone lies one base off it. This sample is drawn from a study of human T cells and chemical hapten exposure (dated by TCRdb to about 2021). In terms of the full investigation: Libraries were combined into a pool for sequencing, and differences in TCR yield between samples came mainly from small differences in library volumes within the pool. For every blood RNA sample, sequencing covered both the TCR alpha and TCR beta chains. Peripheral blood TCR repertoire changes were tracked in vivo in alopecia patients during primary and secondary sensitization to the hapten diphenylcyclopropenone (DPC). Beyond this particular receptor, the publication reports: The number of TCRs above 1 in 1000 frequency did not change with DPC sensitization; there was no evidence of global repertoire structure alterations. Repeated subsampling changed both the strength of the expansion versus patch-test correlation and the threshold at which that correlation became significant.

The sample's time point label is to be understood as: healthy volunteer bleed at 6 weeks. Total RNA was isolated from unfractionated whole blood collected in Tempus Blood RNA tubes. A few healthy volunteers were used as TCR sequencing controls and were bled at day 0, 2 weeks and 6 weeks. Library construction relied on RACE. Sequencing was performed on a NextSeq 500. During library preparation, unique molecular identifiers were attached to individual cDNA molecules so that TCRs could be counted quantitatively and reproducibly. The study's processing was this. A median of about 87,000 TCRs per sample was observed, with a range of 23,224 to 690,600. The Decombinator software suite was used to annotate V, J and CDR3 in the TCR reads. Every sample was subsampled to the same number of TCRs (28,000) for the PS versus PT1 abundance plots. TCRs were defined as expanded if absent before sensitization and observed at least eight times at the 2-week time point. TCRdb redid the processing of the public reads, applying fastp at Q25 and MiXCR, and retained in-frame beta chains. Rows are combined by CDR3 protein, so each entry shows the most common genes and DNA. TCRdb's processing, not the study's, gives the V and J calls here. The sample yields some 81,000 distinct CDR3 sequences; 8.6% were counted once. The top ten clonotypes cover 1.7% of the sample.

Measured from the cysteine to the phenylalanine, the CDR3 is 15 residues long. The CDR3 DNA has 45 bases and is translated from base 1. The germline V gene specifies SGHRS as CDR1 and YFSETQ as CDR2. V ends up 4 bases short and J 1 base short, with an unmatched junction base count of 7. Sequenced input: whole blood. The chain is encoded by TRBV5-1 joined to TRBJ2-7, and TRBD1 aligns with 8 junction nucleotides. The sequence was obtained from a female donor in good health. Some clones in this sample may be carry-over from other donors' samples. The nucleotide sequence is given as TGCGCCAGCAGCCCAGGGGGCCCGGGGTCCTACGAGCAGTACTTC. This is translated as CASSPGGPGSYEQYF.